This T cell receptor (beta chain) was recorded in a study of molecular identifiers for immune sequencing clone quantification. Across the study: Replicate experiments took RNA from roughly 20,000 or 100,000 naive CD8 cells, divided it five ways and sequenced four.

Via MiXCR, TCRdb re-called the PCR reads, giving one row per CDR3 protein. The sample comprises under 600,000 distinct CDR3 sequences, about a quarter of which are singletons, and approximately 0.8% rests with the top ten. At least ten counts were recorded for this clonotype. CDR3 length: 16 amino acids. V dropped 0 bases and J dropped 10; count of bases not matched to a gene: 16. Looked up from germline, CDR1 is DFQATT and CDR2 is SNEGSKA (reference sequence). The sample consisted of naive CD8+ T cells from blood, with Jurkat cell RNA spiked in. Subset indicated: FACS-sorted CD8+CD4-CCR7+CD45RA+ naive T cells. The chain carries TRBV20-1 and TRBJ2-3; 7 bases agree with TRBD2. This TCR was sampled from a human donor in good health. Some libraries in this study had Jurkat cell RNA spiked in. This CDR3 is CSARDRISGPMPPQYF. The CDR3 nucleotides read TGCAGTGCTAGAGATCGAATTAGCGGGCCCATGCCCCCGCAGTATTTT.